Listed here are 29 T cell receptor beta chains from one sample, sequenced in a study of blood T cells in healthy people across ages (dated by TCRdb to 2015 to 2017). Libraries were constructed by 5' RACE. The instrument given in TCRdb is Illumina HiSeq 2500. A second PCR of roughly 6 to 11 cycles was run with a J-beta primer mix and a sample-barcoded 5' primer. In-frame beta chains were kept once TCRdb had trimmed the public reads at Q25 with fastp and called clones with MiXCR. Every CDR3 protein is listed once, alongside the most common genes and DNA of its rows. This sample holds more than 1,400,000 distinct CDR3 sequences; approximately 38% were observed only once. The top ten constitute 7% to 9.5% of the sample. The specimen sequenced was blood. The receptors here all came from a woman aged 18-30 years in good health.

This clonotype has a single count. The V and J genes are TRBV7-2 and TRBJ2-5; 15 bases map to TRBD2. Germline CDR1 and CDR2: SGHTA and FQGNSA. The CDR3 is 16 amino acids. J gave up 11 bases and V 5 bases, and 12 bases lay outside the gene matches. Here the CDR3 reads CASSQGLAGGSNEQYF. DNA of the CDR3: TGTGCCAGCAGCCAGGGACTAGCGGGGGGTTCGAATGAGCAGTACTTC.

This clonotype turned up a few times. V gene TRBV3-1 combines with J gene TRBJ1-2, with no clear D. V was pared by 3 bases and J by 13 bases, with 12 bases between. The CDR3 is 11 residues long. Germline CDR1 LGHDT, CDR2 YNNKEL (reference sequence). The CDR3 DNA reads as TGTGCCAGCAGCCATTCGGAGCAGGCCACCTTC. This gives the protein CASSHSEQATF.

The chain couples TRBV21-1 to TRBJ2-7; TRBD2 is the table's D call and was not checked against the DNA. TRBV21-1 counts as a pseudogene. This CDR3 comprises 15 residues. CDR3 sequence reads: CASSKRRGPFYEQYF. The CDR3 DNA reads TGTGCCAGCAGCAAAAGGAGGGGACCCTTCTACGAGCAGTACTTC.

This rearrangement joins TRBV29-1 to TRBJ2-2; D is unclear. Germline V gene sequence: CDR1 SQVTM, CDR2 ANQGSEA. CDR3 length equals 14 residues. The V gene lost 5 bases and the J gene lost 1 base, with 11 bases spanning the gap. The CDR3 coding sequence is TGCAGCGTTCTCTCCCTGCGGAACACCGGGGAGCTGTTTTTT. Translation gives CSVLSLRNTGELFF.

This clonotype has only a few counts. The V and J genes are TRBV27 and TRBJ2-5; D is unresolved. Trimming shortened V by 2 bases and J by 5 bases, and 9 bases separated the two germline ends. The CDR3 totals 13 residues. Germline V CDR1 and CDR2: MNHEY, SMNVEV (reference sequence). Written as DNA, the CDR3 is TGTGCCAGCAGTTTAGGGTGGCGGGAGACCCAGTACTTC. This translates into CASSLGWRETQYF.

The gene calls are TRBV10-3 and TRBJ2-3, with 7 bases identical to TRBD1. The ends lost 6 bases at V and 2 bases at J; junction bases unmatched: 8. CDR1 and CDR2 (germline): ENHRY, SYGVKD. The CDR3 sequence is 15 residues long. The CDR3, as DNA: TGTGCCATCAGGACGGACAGGAGTACCACAGATACGCAGTATTTT. Amino acid sequence: CAIRTDRSTTDTQYF.

The chain carries TRBV20-1 and TRBJ2-5; no reliable D call. This CDR3 contains 12 residues. CDR1 is DFQATT, CDR2 SNEGSKA, per germline (reference sequence). Trimming cost V 3 bases and J 5 bases, with 10 bases left between them. The CDR3 loop reads CSASPDLETQYF. For the CDR3, the DNA is TGCAGTGCTAGCCCCGACTTGGAGACCCAGTACTTC.

The chain carries TRBV5-1 and TRBJ1-6; possibly TRBD1 for D (5 bases). Germline CDR1 SGHRS, CDR2 YFSETQ. The CDR3 runs 15 residues. Trimming took off 4 bases at V and 5 bases at J, with 13 bases between the two ends. CDR3 bases: TGCGCCAGCAGCGTAAGGACACCGGATAATTCACCCCTCCACTTT. Its translation: CASSVRTPDNSPLHF.

This chain joins TRBV30 and TRBJ1-2, with 8 bases matching TRBD1. Germline V gene lookup returns CDR1 GTSNPN and CDR2 SVGIG (reference sequence). V shed 6 bases, J shed 4 bases, and the junction held 7 bases outside the gene matches. The length of the CDR3 is 13 residues. The CDR3 sequence: CACSRGLGYGYTF. The CDR3 coding sequence is TGTGCCTGCTCCAGGGGGCTTGGCTATGGCTACACCTTC. Full variable domain (missing parts from reference TRBV30 and TRBJ1-2): SQTIHQWPATLVQPVGSPLSLECTVEGTSNPNLYWYRQAAGRGLQLLFYSVGIGQISSEVPQNLSASRPQDRQFILSSKKLLLSDSGFYLCACSRGLGYGYTFGSGTRLTVV.

The table lists this clonotype with many counts. V is TRBV29-1 and J is TRBJ2-1, with TRBD2 matching 10 bases. Germline CDR1 and CDR2: SQVTM and ANQGSEA. The CDR3 extends over 13 amino acids. V gave up 4 bases and J gave up 8 bases; unmatched junction bases: 5. CDR3: CSVVASGSYEQFF. The CDR3 DNA sequence: TGCAGCGTTGTGGCTAGCGGGAGTTATGAGCAGTTCTTC.

The V gene is TRBV6-6, the J gene TRBJ2-2; a weak D match, TRBD2 (5 bases). The CDR3 runs to 14 residues. CDR1 and CDR2 (germline): MNHNY, SVGAGI (reference sequence). The germline V and J ends were trimmed by 5 bases and 5 bases, with 12 bases remaining between them. In DNA form, the CDR3 reads TGTGCCAGCAGTCGACGGGGTCCAACCGGGGAGCTGTTTTTT. Amino acids: CASSRRGPTGELFF.

V usage is TRBV28 and J usage is TRBJ2-7, with TRBD2 as a possible D gene (5 bases). Germline CDR1 is MDHEN and CDR2 is SYDVKM. Trimming pared 5 bases from V and 5 bases from J, leaving 13 bases between. The CDR3 extends over 13 amino acids. The CDR3 reads CASSPGGRHEQYF. Written as DNA, the CDR3 is TGTGCCAGCAGTCCAGGAGGTCGCCACGAGCAGTACTTC.

The chain joins TRBV3-1 to TRBJ1-1; D not certain. Germline lookup yields CDR1 LGHDT and CDR2 YNNKEL (reference sequence). V dropped 4 bases and J dropped 0 bases, with 9 bases sitting between them. This CDR3 is built from 14 residues. In DNA form, the CDR3 reads TGTGCCAGCAGCCGGTTAGAAGTGAACACTGAAGCTTTCTTT. Protein sequence: CASSRLEVNTEAFF.

V gene TRBV29-1 combines with J gene TRBJ1-1; perhaps TRBD1 as D (6 bases). The CDR3 is 14 amino acids. From germline, CDR1 is SQVTM and CDR2 ANQGSEA. With 6 bases removed from V and 1 base from J, the gap between germline ends came to 15 bases. This CDR3 is CSVLVGRGNTEAFF. CDR3 DNA sequence: TGCAGCGTCCTAGTTGGCAGGGGGAACACTGAAGCTTTCTTT. The whole variable domain, remainder taken from reference TRBV29-1 and TRBJ1-1, is SAVISQKPSRDICQRGTSLTIQCQVDSQVTMMFWYRQQPGQSLTLIATANQGSEATYESGFVIDKFPISRPNLTFSTLTVSNMSPEDSSIYLCSVLVGRGNTEAFFGQGTRLTVV.

Notes on this clonotype: The junction differs from germline at one of its ends, possibly a read error. This chain uses TRBV20-1 with TRBJ2-6, with a tentative D call TRBD2 (6 bases). Germline assignment: CDR1 DFQATT and CDR2 SNEGSKA (reference sequence). This CDR3 is built from 19 residues. The DNA of the CDR3 is TGCAGTGCTAGCCCACATGGCCGGGAGCTATACTCTGAGGCCAACGTCCTGACTTTC. This gives the protein CSASPHGRELYSEANVLTF.

The chain couples TRBV27 to TRBJ2-3; TRBD1 agrees at 8 bases. The J segment lost 4 bases and the V segment lost 8 bases, leaving 14 bases of the junction unmatched. Germline V CDR1 and CDR2: MNHEY, SMNVEV (reference sequence). The length of the CDR3 is 16 residues. The DNA for the CDR3 is TGTGCCAGCGTTTCCTCCGGGACAGGCAGGGCAGATACGCAGTATTTT. Translating gives CASVSSGTGRADTQYF.

This clonotype has more than one count but fewer than ten. The chain couples TRBV10-2 to TRBJ2-5; D not certain. The CDR3 sequence is 14 residues long. Per the germline V gene, CDR1 is WSHSY and CDR2 is SAAADI. V lost 3 bases, J lost 5 bases, and 13 bases lay in between. CDR3 in amino acids: CASSDILVRETQYF. The CDR3 DNA reads as TGCGCCAGCAGTGATATCCTAGTAAGGGAGACCCAGTACTTC.

CDR3 DNA: TGCAGGGGGCGCCGCACCGCTAACTATGGCTACACCTTC. Protein product: CRGRRTANYGYTF. The rearrangement joins TRBV29-1 to TRBJ1-2, with D perhaps matching TRBD1 (5 bases). Germline CDR1 is SQVTM and CDR2 is ANQGSEA. CDR3 length: 13 residues.

Only a few counts were recorded for this clonotype. J is TRBJ1-4 and V is TRBV6-2 or TRBV6-3; D remains ambiguous. This CDR3 has 14 amino acids. With 2 bases removed from V and 2 bases from J, the gap between germline ends came to 6 bases. Germline V gives CDR1 MNHEY, CDR2 SVGEGT. The CDR3 loop reads CASSYGYTNEKLFF. In DNA form, the CDR3 reads TGTGCCAGCAGTTACGGGTACACTAATGAAAAACTGTTTTTT.

J is TRBJ2-1 and V is TRBV6-1, with no clear D. Per the germline V gene, CDR1 is MNHNS and CDR2 is SASEGT. Trimming removed 7 bases from V and 6 bases from J, with 13 bases in between. This CDR3 contains 13 residues. The CDR3 DNA reads TGTGCCAGCACGTTTCCCACTCGCAATGAGCAGTTCTTC. Protein product: CASTFPTRNEQFF.

V and J are TRBV4-1 and TRBJ2-5; D is unclear. This CDR3 spans 16 amino acids. Germline V gene lookup returns CDR1 MGHRA and CDR2 YSYEKL. Deletions cut 1 base from V and 1 base from J, with 13 bases between. This chain's CDR3 is CASSQGARTLQETQYF. In DNA, the CDR3 is TGCGCCAGCAGCCAAGGGGCGCGGACCCTCCAAGAGACCCAGTACTTC.

In its sample, this clonotype was seen a few times. The chain couples TRBV4-1 to TRBJ1-4; no reliable D call. In germline, CDR1 is MGHRA, CDR2 YSYEKL. The CDR3 loop spans 15 amino acids. V lost 3 bases to trimming and J lost 4 bases, with 12 bases between them. Here the CDR3 reads CASSHPGRYNEKLFF. The CDR3 DNA follows: TGCGCCAGCAGCCACCCCGGACGGTATAATGAAAAACTGTTTTTT.

This clonotype has only a few counts. The rearrangement links TRBV20-1 to TRBJ2-2, with D hard to call. V lost 1 base to trimming and J lost 2 bases, with 2 bases between them. The CDR3 is 12 residues long. Germline V gene lookup returns CDR1 DFQATT and CDR2 SNEGSKA (reference sequence). The CDR3 coding sequence is TGCAGTGCTAGAGTCAACACCGGGGAGCTGTTTTTT. Translated: CSARVNTGELFF.

The chain is built from TRBV7-2 and TRBJ2-7; 10 nucleotides agree with TRBD2. With V trimmed by 5 bases and J by 9 bases, 10 bases remained unmatched. This CDR3 is built from 14 residues. The germline V gene encodes CDR1 SGHTA and CDR2 FQGNSA. Here the CDR3 reads CASSVPAGGPLQYF. Here the CDR3 DNA reads TGTGCCAGCAGCGTACCAGCGGGAGGGCCTCTGCAGTACTTC.

This clonotype was counted only a few times. V gene TRBV20-1 combines with J gene TRBJ2-5, with 12 bases fitting TRBD2. V lost 6 bases to trimming and J lost 2 bases; unmatched junction nucleotides: 13. The CDR3 is 17 amino acids. In germline, CDR1 is DFQATT, CDR2 SNEGSKA (reference sequence). CDR3 residues: CSADLPLAGGLQETQYF. Here the CDR3 DNA reads TGCAGTGCCGACCTGCCACTAGCGGGGGGACTTCAAGAGACCCAGTACTTC.

V and J are TRBV20-1 and TRBJ1-1; no clear D. Trimming took off 4 bases at V and 2 bases at J, with 8 bases between the two ends. CDR3 length: 12 residues. The V gene's germline CDR1 is DFQATT and CDR2 SNEGSKA (reference sequence). CDR3 protein: CSATVLNTEAFF. The DNA for the CDR3 is TGCAGTGCTACCGTCCTCAACACTGAAGCTTTCTTT.

The chain couples TRBV6-1 to TRBJ1-2; 9 bases map to TRBD1. Germline trimming cut 7 bases from V and 6 bases from J; bases unmatched to any gene: 9. The CDR3 covers 14 residues. Per the germline V gene, CDR1 is MNHNS and CDR2 is SASEGT. The DNA of the CDR3 is TGTGCCAGCATAAAGACCGGGACAGGGAATGGCTACACCTTC. Translated: CASIKTGTGNGYTF.

The J gene is TRBJ2-7, the V gene TRBV21-1; the D segment call TRBD2 is taken from the table without a DNA check. TRBV21-1 is assigned pseudogene status. CDR3 length: 16 residues. The CDR3 region has the DNA TGTGCCAGCAGCAATCCCCTAGGCCCCGATTCCTACGAGCAGTACTTC. This translates into CASSNPLGPDSYEQYF.

This chain links TRBV12-3 or TRBV12-4 with TRBJ1-5, with a weak D call TRBD1 (6 bases). This CDR3 spans 15 amino acids. Trimming left V 6 bases short and J 4 bases short, with 16 bases between. This CDR3 reads CASRGGGEINQPQHF. The CDR3 DNA sequence: TGTGCCAGCAGAGGGGGGGGGGAGATAAATCAGCCCCAGCATTTT.